The source of this TCR beta chain is a study of blood T cells in healthy people across ages. Germline V gene data show CDR1 as DFQATT and CDR2 as SNEGSKA (reference sequence). Trimming left V 3 bases short and J 5 bases short, with 12 bases between. The CDR3 covers 13 residues. Findings and caveats of the study: Age showed a roughly linear inverse relationship with TCR beta diversity per million T cells. Donors of long life had a larger count of naive CD4+ cells and greater diversity than aged donors.

A second 7 to 11 cycle PCR used barcoded and J-beta primers. TCRdb reprocessed the 5' RACE reads with MiXCR, giving one entry per CDR3 protein. The sample shows around 1,100,000 distinct CDR3 sequences, around two fifths of them seen only once. Isolating PBMCs gave at least 6 million of these cells per sample. Total RNA, at least 5.5 micrograms per sample, came from PBMCs. There are a few counts of this clonotype. As yet, its antigen is unknown. The sample taken for sequencing was blood. The chain employs TRBV20-1 and TRBJ2-3; D gene unclear. The source is a young man in good health. The CDR3 is CSASTPLGDTQYF. In nucleotides, the CDR3 is TGCAGTGCTAGCACTCCACTGGGAGATACGCAGTATTTT.